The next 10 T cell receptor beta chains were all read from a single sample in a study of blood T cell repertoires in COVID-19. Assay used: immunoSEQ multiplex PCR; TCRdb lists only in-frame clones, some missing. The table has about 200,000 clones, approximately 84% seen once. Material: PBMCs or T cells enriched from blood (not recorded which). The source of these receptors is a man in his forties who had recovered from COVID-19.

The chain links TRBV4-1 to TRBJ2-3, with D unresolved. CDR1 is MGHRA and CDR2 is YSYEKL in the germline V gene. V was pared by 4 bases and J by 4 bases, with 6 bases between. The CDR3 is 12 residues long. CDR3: CASSLPADTQYF. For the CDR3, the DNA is TGCGCCAGCAGCCTCCCGGCAGATACGCAGTATTTT.

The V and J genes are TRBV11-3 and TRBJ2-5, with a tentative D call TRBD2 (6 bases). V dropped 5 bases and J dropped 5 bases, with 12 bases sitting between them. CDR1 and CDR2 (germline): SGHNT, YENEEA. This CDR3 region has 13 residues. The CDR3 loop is CASSRTTAETQYF. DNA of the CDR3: TGTGCCAGCAGCCGGACTACCGCGGAGACCCAGTACTTC. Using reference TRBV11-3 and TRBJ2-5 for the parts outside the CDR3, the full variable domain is EAGVVQSPRYKIIEKKQPVAFWCNPISGHNTLYWYLQNLGQGPELLIRYENEEAVDDSQLPKDRFSAERLKGVDSTLKIQPAELGDSAVYLCASSRTTAETQYFGPGTRLLVL.

CDR3 residues: CASSDRGNTGELFF. DNA of the CDR3: TGTGCCAGCAGCGACCGAGGGAACACCGGGGAGCTGTTTTTT. V usage is TRBV5-4 and J usage is TRBJ2-2; no clear D. From germline, CDR1 is SGHNT and CDR2 YYREEE (reference sequence). The CDR3 runs 14 residues. Trimming cost V 4 bases and J 1 base, with 8 bases left between them.

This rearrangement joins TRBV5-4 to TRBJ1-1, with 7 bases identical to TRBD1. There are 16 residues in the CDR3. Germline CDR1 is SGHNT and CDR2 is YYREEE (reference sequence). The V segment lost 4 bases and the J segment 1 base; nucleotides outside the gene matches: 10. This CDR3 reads CASSPLQGMTNTEAFF. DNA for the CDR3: TGTGCCAGCAGCCCACTACAGGGGATGACGAACACTGAAGCTTTCTTT.

Here the CDR3 DNA reads TGTGCCAGCAGGATAGGGACTAGCGGGGGGAATGAGCAGTTCTTC. Amino acids: CASRIGTSGGNEQFF. The chain links TRBV2 to TRBJ2-1, with 15 bases aligning to TRBD2. The CDR3 loop spans 15 amino acids. CDR1 and CDR2 from the germline V gene are SNHLY and FYNNEI. The junction had 4 bases not matched to a gene; V was cut back by 6 bases and J by 7 bases.

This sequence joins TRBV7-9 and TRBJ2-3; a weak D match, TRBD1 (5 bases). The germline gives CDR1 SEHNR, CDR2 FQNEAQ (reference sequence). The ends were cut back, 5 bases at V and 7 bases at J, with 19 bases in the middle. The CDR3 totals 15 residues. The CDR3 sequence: CASSPRSGALHTQYF. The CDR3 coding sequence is TGTGCCAGCAGCCCACGAAGTGGGGCCCTCCATACGCAGTATTTT.

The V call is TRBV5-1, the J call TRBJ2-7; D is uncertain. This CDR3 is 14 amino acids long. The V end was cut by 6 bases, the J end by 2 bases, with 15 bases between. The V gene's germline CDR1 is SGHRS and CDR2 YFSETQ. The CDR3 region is CASNRGEATYEQYF. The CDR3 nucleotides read TGCGCCAGCAACCGAGGAGAGGCCACCTACGAGCAGTACTTC. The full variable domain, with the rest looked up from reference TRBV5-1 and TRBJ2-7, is KAGVTQTPRYLIKTRGQQVTLSCSPISGHRSVSWYQQTPGQGLQFLFEYFSETQRNKGNFPGRFSGRQFSNSRSEMNVSTLELGDSALYLCASNRGEATYEQYFGPGTRLTVT.

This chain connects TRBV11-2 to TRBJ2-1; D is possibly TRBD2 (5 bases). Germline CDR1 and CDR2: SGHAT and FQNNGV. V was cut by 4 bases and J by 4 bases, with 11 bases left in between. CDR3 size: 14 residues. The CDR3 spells CASSWPGGYNEQFF. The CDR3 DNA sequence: TGTGCCAGCAGCTGGCCAGGAGGTTACAATGAGCAGTTCTTC.

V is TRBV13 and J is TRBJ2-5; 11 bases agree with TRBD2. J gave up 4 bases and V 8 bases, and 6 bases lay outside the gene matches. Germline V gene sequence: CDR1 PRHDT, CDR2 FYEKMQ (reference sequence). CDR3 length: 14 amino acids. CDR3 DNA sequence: TGTGCCAGCGAAACTAGCGGGGGATCAGAGACCCAGTACTTC. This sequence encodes CASETSGGSETQYF. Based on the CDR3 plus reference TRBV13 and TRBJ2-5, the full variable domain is AAGVIQSPRHLIKEKRETATLKCYPIPRHDTVYWYQQGPGQDPQFLISFYEKMQSDKGSIPDRFSAQQFSDYHSELNMSSLELGDSALYFCASETSGGSETQYFGPGTRLLVL.

The CDR3 region has the DNA TGCGCCAGCAGCTTGGCAGGGGCCGAAGGAGGAGCTTTCTTT. Translation: CASSLAGAEGGAFF. The chain combines TRBV5-1 with TRBJ1-1; a possible D gene is TRBD1 (6 bases). Trimming cost V 0 bases and J 10 bases, with 16 bases left between them. The CDR3 runs 14 residues. The germline V gene has CDR1 SGHRS and CDR2 YFSETQ.